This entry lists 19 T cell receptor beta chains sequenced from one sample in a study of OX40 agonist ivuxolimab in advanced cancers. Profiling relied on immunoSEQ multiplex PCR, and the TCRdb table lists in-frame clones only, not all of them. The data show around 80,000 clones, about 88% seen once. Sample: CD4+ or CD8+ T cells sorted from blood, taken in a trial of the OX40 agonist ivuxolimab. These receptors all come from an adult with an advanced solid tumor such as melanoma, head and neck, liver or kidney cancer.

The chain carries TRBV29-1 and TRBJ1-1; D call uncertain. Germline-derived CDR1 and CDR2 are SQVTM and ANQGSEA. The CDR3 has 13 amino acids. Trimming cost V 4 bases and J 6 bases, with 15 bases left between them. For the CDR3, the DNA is TGCAGCGTTGTCGTGGGCGCGTCCTCTGAAGCTTTCTTT. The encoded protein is CSVVVGASSEAFF.

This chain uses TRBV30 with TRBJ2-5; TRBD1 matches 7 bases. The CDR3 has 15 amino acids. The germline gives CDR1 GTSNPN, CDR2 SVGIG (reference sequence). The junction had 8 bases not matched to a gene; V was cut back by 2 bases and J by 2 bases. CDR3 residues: CAWSPRTGLQETQYF. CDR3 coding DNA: TGTGCCTGGAGTCCCAGGACAGGTTTGCAAGAGACCCAGTACTTC.

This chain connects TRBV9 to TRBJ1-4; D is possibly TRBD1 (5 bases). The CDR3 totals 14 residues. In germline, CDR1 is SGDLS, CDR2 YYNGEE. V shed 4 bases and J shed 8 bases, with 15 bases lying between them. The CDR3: CASSPTRGEEKLFF. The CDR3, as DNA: TGTGCCAGCAGCCCGACGAGGGGAGAGGAAAAACTGTTTTTT.

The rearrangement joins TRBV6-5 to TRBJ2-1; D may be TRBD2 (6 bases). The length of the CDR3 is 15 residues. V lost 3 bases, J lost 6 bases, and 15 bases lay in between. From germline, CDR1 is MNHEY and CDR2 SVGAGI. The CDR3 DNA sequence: TGTGCCAGCAGTTATTTGGGGACTCACCTCAATGAGCAGTTCTTC. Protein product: CASSYLGTHLNEQFF.

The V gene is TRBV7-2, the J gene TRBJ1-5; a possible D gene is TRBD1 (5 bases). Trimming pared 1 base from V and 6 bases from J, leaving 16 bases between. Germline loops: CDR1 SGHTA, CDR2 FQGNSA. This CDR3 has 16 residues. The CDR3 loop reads CASSLGAGRLSQPQHF. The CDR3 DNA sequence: TGTGCCAGCAGCTTAGGGGCAGGGAGGCTCAGTCAGCCCCAGCATTTT.

The CDR3 bases are TGTGCCAGCGGACCCCGGGACCCACTCACAGATACGCAGTATTTT. This codes for CASGPRDPLTDTQYF. J is TRBJ2-3 and V is TRBV2; D may match TRBD1 or TRBD2 (5 bases each). CDR3 length: 15 amino acids. V lost 8 bases to trimming and J lost 2 bases, with 17 bases between them. Germline CDR1 and CDR2: SNHLY and FYNNEI.

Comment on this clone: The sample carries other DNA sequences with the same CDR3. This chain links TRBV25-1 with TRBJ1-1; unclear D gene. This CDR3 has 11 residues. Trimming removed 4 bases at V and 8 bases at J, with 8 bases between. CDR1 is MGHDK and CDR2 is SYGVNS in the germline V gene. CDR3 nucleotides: TGTGCCAGCAGTGTGGGCCGGGAAGCTTTCTTT. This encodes CASSVGREAFF.

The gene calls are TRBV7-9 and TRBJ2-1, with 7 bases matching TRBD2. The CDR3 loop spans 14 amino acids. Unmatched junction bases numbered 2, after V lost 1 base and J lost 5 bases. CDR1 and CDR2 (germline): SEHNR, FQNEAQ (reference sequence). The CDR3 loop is CASSLVAGNNEQFF. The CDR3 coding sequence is TGTGCCAGCAGCTTAGTAGCGGGCAACAATGAGCAGTTCTTC.

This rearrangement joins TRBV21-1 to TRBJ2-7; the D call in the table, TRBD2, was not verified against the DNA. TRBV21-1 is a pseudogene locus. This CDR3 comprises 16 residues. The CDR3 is CASSNGTSGSSYEQYF. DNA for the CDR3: TGTGCCAGCAGCAACGGGACTAGCGGGAGCTCCTACGAGCAGTACTTC.

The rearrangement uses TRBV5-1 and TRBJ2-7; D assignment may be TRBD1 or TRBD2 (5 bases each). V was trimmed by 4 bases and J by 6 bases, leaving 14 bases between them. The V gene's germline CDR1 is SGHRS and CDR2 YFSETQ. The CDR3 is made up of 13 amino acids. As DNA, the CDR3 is TGCGCCAGCAGCAGAGGGGCGAATAGCGAGCAGTACTTC. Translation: CASSRGANSEQYF.

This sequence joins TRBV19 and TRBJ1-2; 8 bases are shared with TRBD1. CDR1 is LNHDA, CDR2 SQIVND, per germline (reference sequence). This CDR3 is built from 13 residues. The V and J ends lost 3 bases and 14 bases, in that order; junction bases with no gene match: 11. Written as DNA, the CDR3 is TGTGCCAGTAGTATGGACAGGGAAGCCTCCGGGACCTTC. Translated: CASSMDREASGTF.

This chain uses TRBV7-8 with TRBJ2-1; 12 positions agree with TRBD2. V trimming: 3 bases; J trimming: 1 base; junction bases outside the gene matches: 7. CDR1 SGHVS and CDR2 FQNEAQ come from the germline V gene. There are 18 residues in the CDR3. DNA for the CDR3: TGTGCCAGCAGCTTGGGGCTAGCGGGGGGGATTTCCTACAATGAGCAGTTCTTC. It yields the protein CASSLGLAGGISYNEQFF.

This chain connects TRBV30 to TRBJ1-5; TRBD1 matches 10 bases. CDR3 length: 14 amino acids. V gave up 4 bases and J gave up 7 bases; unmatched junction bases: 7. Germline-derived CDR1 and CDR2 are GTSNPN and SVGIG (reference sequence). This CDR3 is CAWKWGQGIQPQHF. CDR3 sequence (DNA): TGTGCCTGGAAGTGGGGACAGGGGATCCAGCCCCAGCATTTT.

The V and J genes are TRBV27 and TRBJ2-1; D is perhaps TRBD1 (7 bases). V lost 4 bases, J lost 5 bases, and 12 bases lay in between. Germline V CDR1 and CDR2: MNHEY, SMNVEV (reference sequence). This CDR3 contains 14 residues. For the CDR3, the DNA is TGTGCCAGCAGTTACAGGGGCGGGGACAATGAGCAGTTCTTC. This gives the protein CASSYRGGDNEQFF.

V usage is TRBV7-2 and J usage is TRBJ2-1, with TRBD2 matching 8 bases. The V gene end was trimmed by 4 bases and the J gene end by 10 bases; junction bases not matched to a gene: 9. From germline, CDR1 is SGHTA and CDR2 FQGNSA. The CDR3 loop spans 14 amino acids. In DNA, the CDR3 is TGTGCCAGCAGCTCCGGACTAGCATCTCGGGAGCAGTTCTTC. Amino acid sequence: CASSSGLASREQFF.

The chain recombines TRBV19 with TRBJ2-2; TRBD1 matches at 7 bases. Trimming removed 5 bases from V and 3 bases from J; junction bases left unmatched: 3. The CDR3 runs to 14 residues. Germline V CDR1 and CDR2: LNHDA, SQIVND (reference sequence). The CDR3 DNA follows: TGTGCCAGTAGTCAGGGGGTAGACACCGGGGAGCTGTTTTTT. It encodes CASSQGVDTGELFF.

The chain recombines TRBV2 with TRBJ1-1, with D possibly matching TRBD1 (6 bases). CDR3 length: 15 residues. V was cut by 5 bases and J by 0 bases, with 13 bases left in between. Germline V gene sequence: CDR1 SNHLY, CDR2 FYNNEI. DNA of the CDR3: TGTGCCAGCAGTAGACAGGCCTCCATGAACACTGAAGCTTTCTTT. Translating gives CASSRQASMNTEAFF.

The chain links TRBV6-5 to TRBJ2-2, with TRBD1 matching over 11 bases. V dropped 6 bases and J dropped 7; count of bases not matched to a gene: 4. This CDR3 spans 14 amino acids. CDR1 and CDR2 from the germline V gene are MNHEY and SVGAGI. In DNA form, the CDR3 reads TGTGCCAGCAGCAGGGACAGGGGGAGCGGGGAGCTGTTTTTT. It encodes CASSRDRGSGELFF.

The CDR3 spells CASSLGGTSAHEQYF. The CDR3 bases are TGCGCCAGCAGCTTGGGGGGGACTAGCGCACACGAGCAGTACTTC. This chain uses TRBV5-1 with TRBJ2-7; 10 bases match TRBD2. The CDR3 spans 15 residues. Germline CDR1 SGHRS, CDR2 YFSETQ. With 0 bases clipped from V and 5 bases from J, the junction kept 5 bases outside the gene matches.